These T cell receptor beta chains were read from a single sample in a study of tumor and adjacent non-tumor tissue in lung cancer. TCRdb analysed the multiplex PCR reads with MiXCR anew, one entry per CDR3 protein. The sample lists roughly 67,000 distinct CDR3 sequences, 76% occurring once. The source material was distant non-tumor lung tissue. The receptors come from a man aged 60 to 69 with non-small cell lung cancer. Both conserved end residues are part of each CDR3. D genes are given only for firm matches. Clone size is stated in some rows and not others, as once, few, many or a class when expanded.

clone_size | j_call | d_call | v_call | cdr3_length | cdr3_nt | cdr3_aa
few | TRBJ1-2 | . | TRBV6-6 | 16 | TGTGCCAACAGTCGCGTATCCCGGTTGATGATTGGTGGCTACACCTTC | CANSRVSRLMIGGYTF
. | TRBJ2-7 | . | TRBV4-1 | 17 | TGCCCCAGCAGCCAAGGAAGTCCGACAGGCTACGACTACCAGCAGTACTTC | CPSSQGSPTGYDYQQYF
. | TRBJ2-7 | . | TRBV4-2 | 16 | TGTGCCAGCAGCCAAGAAGGGGTGGGAGCGTCCTACGAGCAGCATTTC | CASSQEGVGASYEQHF
. | TRBJ2-7 | TRBD2 | TRBV29-1 | 12 | TGCAGCGTTGTAAGGGAGGGTGACGAGCACTACTTC | CSVVREGDEHYF
many | TRBJ1-2 | TRBD1 | TRBV30 | 14 | TGTGCCGTAGACAGGGGTGGTCCGGGGTACGGCTACACCTTC | CAVDRGGPGYGYTF
. | TRBJ1-2 | . | TRBV6-5 | 15 | TGTGCCAGCAGTTACACCTCGGCCGCGCTGCGGAGATACACCTTC | CASSYTSAALRRYTF
few | TRBJ1-2 | TRBD1 | TRBV6-1 | 13 | TGTGCCAGCAGTGCGGGACAGCTCTATGGCTACACCTTC | CASSAGQLYGYTF
many | TRBJ1-4 | TRBD1 | TRBV29-1 | 15 | TGCAGCGTTGAAGATCTAGAGGGGGCGAGCGAAAAACTGTTTTTT | CSVEDLEGASEKLFF
. | TRBJ2-1 | . | TRBV28 | 14 | TGTGCCAACAGTTTGGGTGGGACGTACAATAAGCAGTTCTTC | CANSLGGTYNKQFF
few | TRBJ2-2 | . | TRBV29-1 | 14 | TGCAGCGCCTACCCCAGGATTGGGGACGGGGAGCTGTTTTTT | CSAYPRIGDGELFF
. | TRBJ2-7 | . | TRBV7-8 | 14 | TGTGCCAGCAGTTTATCTTCGCAGAACTACGAGCAGTACTTC | CASSLSSQNYEQYF
. | TRBJ1-2 | . | TRBV20-1 | 14 | TGCATTGCTAGAGAAGGGGGTGAAAACTATGGCTACACTTTC | CIAREGGENYGYTF
. | TRBJ2-2 | TRBD2 | TRBV29-1 | 14 | TGCGGCACCAGCGGGAATAAGAACACCGGGGAGCTGTTTTTT | CGTSGNKNTGELFF
. | TRBJ1-1 | TRBD1 | TRBV6-1 | 15 | TGTGCCAGCAGTGGGGACAGAGTAGTGAACACTGAAGCCTTCTTT | CASSGDRVVNTEAFF
. | TRBJ1-4 | . | TRBV7-9 | 15 | TGTGCCAGCTGTCGGTCCCTTTCAAGTAATGAAAAACTGTTTTTT | CASCRSLSSNEKLFF
. | TRBJ1-5 | . | TRBV15 | 14 | TGTGCCACCAGCACCAACACGGGAAATCAGCCCCAGCATTTT | CATSTNTGNQPQHF
. | TRBJ2-7 | TRBD1 | TRBV4-2 | 14 | TGTGCCAGCAGCCCTACAGGGGGTAATGACGAGCAGTACTTC | CASSPTGGNDEQYF
. | TRBJ1-1 | . | TRBV4-1 | 14 | TGCGCCAGCAGCCAAGTCGACAGACACTTTGAAGCTTTCTTT | CASSQVDRHFEAFF
few | TRBJ2-1 | TRBD1 | TRBV18 | 15 | TGTGCCAGCTCACCAAGGCAGGGGGCTCAAAATGAGCAGTTCTTC | CASSPRQGAQNEQFF
. | TRBJ1-2 | . | TRBV6-6 | 16 | TGTACCAGCAGTCGCGTATCCCGGTTGATGATTTATGGCTACACCTTC | CTSSRVSRLMIYGYTF
. | TRBJ2-7 | TRBD1 | TRBV28 | 15 | TGTGCCAGCAGTTTGGGACAGGGGGCCGCCCGCGAGCAGTACTTC | CASSLGQGAAREQYF
. | TRBJ2-7 | . | TRBV28 | 13 | TGTGCCAGCCGTGTTGGCAGGGGCTACGAGCAGTACTTC | CASRVGRGYEQYF
. | TRBJ1-1 | . | TRBV2 | 13 | TGTGCCAGCAGCCCCCAGCCATACACTGGAGCTTTCTTT | CASSPQPYTGAFF
. | TRBJ2-7 | . | TRBV11-2 | 14 | TGTACCAGGAGCTTAGGGGACATCTCCTACGAGCAGTACTTC | CTRSLGDISYEQYF
. | TRBJ2-7 | TRBD2 | TRBV6-1 | 14 | TGTGCCAGCAGTGAGATGGAACTAGCGAGAGGTGCGTACTTC | CASSEMELARGAYF
. | TRBJ2-5 | . | TRBV10-2 | 11 | TGCGCCAGGAGTGGAGGAGCCCAACAGTACTTC | CARSGGAQQYF
. | TRBJ2-1 | TRBD1 | TRBV10-2 | 14 | TGCGCCAGCAGTGGACAGGGGGCTACTATTGAGCAGTTCTTC | CASSGQGATIEQFF
. | TRBJ2-1 | . | TRBV6-5 | 12 | TGTGCCAGTCACCCCACTGAGAATGAGCAGTTCTTC | CASHPTENEQFF
. | TRBJ1-2 | . | TRBV5-6 | 14 | TGTGCCAGCAGCTTGTTTACCTCTTCGGGCGGCTACACCTTC | CASSLFTSSGGYTF
. | TRBJ2-2 | TRBD1 | TRBV29-1 | 16 | TGCAGCGTTGTTGACCGGGACAGAACGGACACCTGGGACCTGTTTTTT | CSVVDRDRTDTWDLFF
. | TRBJ1-5 | . | TRBV6-1 | 14 | TGTGCCAGCAGTGAAGCGCCCCTTCTAAAGCCCCAGCATTTT | CASSEAPLLKPQHF
. | TRBJ1-5 | TRBD1 | TRBV6-5 | 16 | TGTGCCAGCTGTAAACAAGGGGACAGGAGGAATCAGGCCCAGCATTTT | CASCKQGDRRNQAQHF
once | TRBJ2-1 | TRBD2 | TRBV12-3/TRBV12-4 | 15 | TGTGCTAGCAGTTTCCCTCAGCGGGACCACAGTGAGGACTTCTTC | CASSFPQRDHSEDFF
. | TRBJ2-1 | . | TRBV4-2 | 15 | TGTGCCAGCAGCCAGGAGCGGATCTCCTACAATGAACAGTTCTTC | CASSQERISYNEQFF
. | TRBJ2-7 | . | TRBV29-1 | 13 | TGCAGCGTTGATCAAGGGGAAACCTACGAGCAATACTTC | CSVDQGETYEQYF
. | TRBJ2-3 | . | TRBV20-1 | 13 | TGCAGTGCGCCTAACGGGACCACAGATACACAGTATTTT | CSAPNGTTDTQYF
. | TRBJ2-4 | . | TRBV6-1 | 16 | TGTGCTAGCAGCAAGAAAGGGGGGAATAGGAAAAACATTCAGTACTTC | CASSKKGGNRKNIQYF
few | TRBJ2-3 | TRBD2 | TRBV11-1 | 16 | TGTGCCAGCAACTTGACTAGCGGGGCCAGCATAGATACCCAATATTTT | CASNLTSGASIDTQYF
. | TRBJ1-3 | TRBD1 | TRBV11-2 | 17 | TGTGCCAGCAGCTTAGGCCCAGGCAGGGGGCCAGGAAGCACAATATATTTT | CASSLGPGRGPGSTIYF
. | TRBJ1-2 | . | TRBV6-1 | 14 | TGTGTCAGTAGTGAAGATGTCAGATCATATGGCTACACCTTC | CVSSEDVRSYGYTF
. | TRBJ1-1 | TRBD1 | TRBV19 | 18 | TGTGCCAGTAGTTTTAAGGTTGTCAGGGGGCGGAAGAACACTGAAGCTTTCTTT | CASSFKVVRGRKNTEAFF
many | TRBJ2-7 | TRBD2 | TRBV20-1 | 15 | TGCAGTGCCAGGAAGGGACTAGCGGGGTCCTACGAGCAGTACTTC | CSARKGLAGSYEQYF
. | TRBJ2-1 | TRBD2 | TRBV29-1 | 17 | TGCAGCGTTGAATATCCGAGGCGGGAGGGATACTACATTGAGCAGTTCTTC | CSVEYPRREGYYIEQFF
. | TRBJ2-5 | TRBD2 | TRBV14 | 16 | TGTGCCAGCATCCGCTGGACTAACGGGAGGCAAGCGACCCAGTACTTC | CASIRWTNGRQATQYF
. | TRBJ1-5 | . | TRBV6-1 | 16 | TGTGCCAGCAGCCCTGGACACTGTGATAGGAATCAGCCCCAGCATTTT | CASSPGHCDRNQPQHF
. | TRBJ2-3 | TRBD2 | TRBV29-1 | 14 | TGCAGCGCCGCCGGGACTAGCGGCAGACATACGCAGTATTTT | CSAAGTSGRHTQYF
. | TRBJ1-1 | TRBD1 | TRBV29-1 | 13 | TGTAGCGCCACGGCAGGGGGGGACGCTGAAGCTTTCTTT | CSATAGGDAEAFF
. | TRBJ2-7 | . | TRBV29-1 | 13 | TGCGGCGCGAGGTCGGAGGCCTCCTATGAGCAGTACTTC | CGARSEASYEQYF
. | TRBJ2-3 | . | TRBV28 | 14 | TGTGTCAGCAGTCGGGATTCTAGCACAGAAACGCACTATTTT | CVSSRDSSTETHYF
. | TRBJ1-1 | . | TRBV12-3/TRBV12-4 | 13 | TGTGTCAGCAGTCTATCCAGGAGTATTGAAGCTTTCTTT | CVSSLSRSIEAFF
few | TRBJ2-3 | . | TRBV7-9 | 13 | TGTGCCAGCGGCTTAGACTACACAGATACGCAGTATTTT | CASGLDYTDTQYF
. | TRBJ2-5 | . | TRBV29-1 | 13 | TGCAGCGTAGCGGAGAGATACCAAGAGGCCCAGTATTTC | CSVAERYQEAQYF
. | TRBJ2-3 | TRBD2 | TRBV6-1 | 16 | TGTGCCAGCTGGGGCGGACTAGCGGTCAGCACAGATACGCAGTATTTT | CASWGGLAVSTDTQYF
many | TRBJ2-5 | . | TRBV6-6 | 16 | TGTGCCAGCAGTTCGCCGGACAGCGGGGCCCAAGAGACCCAGTACTTC | CASSSPDSGAQETQYF
. | TRBJ1-6 | . | TRBV4-1 | 16 | TGCGCAAGCAGCCATCCCGGGACATGGTTGGGTTCACCCCTCCACTTT | CASSHPGTWLGSPLHF
. | TRBJ2-6 | . | TRBV6-1 | 14 | TGTGCCGGCAGTGACAACTCTGGGGTCAACGTCTTGACTTTC | CAGSDNSGVNVLTF
medium-sized | TRBJ2-3 | . | TRBV11-3 | 14 | TGTGCCAGCAGCTCACCGGGACGGGATAAAACGCAGTATTTT | CASSSPGRDKTQYF
. | TRBJ1-1 | . | TRBV29-1 | 13 | TGCAGCGTATCAGGGGCGAGGGACACTGATGCTCTCTTT | CSVSGARDTDALF
. | TRBJ2-7 | . | TRBV6-5 | 19 | TGTGCCGGCAGTTACTACACACCCAACCTAGAGGGACGACACTACGAGCAGTACTTC | CAGSYYTPNLEGRHYEQYF